This passage covers 7 T cell receptor beta chains from one sample sequenced in a study of cytomegalovirus exposure and HLA in healthy donors. Researchers ran the PCR with 60 Vbeta and 13 Jbeta primers. Assay used: immunoSEQ multiplex PCR; TCRdb lists only in-frame clones, some missing. The sample has roughly 200,000 clones; 8.5% to 10% are singletons. Sample: PBMCs. These receptors originate from a young woman in good health and CMV-seropositive.

This clone came up a few times. The V gene is TRBV15, the J gene TRBJ2-3; the D is unclear. Germline V gene data show CDR1 as LNHNV and CDR2 as YYDKDF (reference sequence). The V and J ends lost 5 bases and 1 base respectively, with 10 bases between them. This CDR3 has 14 amino acids. CDR3: CATSGRLGTDTQYF. CDR3 in DNA: TGTGCCACCAGCGGCAGGTTGGGCACAGATACGCAGTATTTT. The full variable domain, in which reference TRBV15 and TRBJ2-3 provide the parts outside the CDR3, is DAMVIQNPRYQVTQFGKPVTLSCSQTLNHNVMYWYQQKSSQAPKLLFHYYDKDFNNEADTPDNFQSRRPNTSFCFLDIRSPGLGDTAMYLCATSGRLGTDTQYFGPGTRLTVL.

This clone was picked up a small number of times. The V gene is TRBV27, the J gene TRBJ2-1, with 12 bases aligning to TRBD2. The germline V gene has CDR1 MNHEY and CDR2 SMNVEV (reference sequence). V shed 4 bases, J shed 9 bases, and the junction held 7 bases outside the gene matches. The CDR3 extends over 15 amino acids. For the CDR3, the DNA is TGTGCCAGCAGTTCGGGGGCTAGCGGGAGGGTTGAGCAGTTCTTC. Encoded protein: CASSSGASGRVEQFF.

Written as DNA, the CDR3 is TGCGCCAGCAGTGAGAGCCAGGGGAACACTGAAGCTTTCTTT. Translated, it gives CASSESQGNTEAFF. The rearrangement links TRBV10-1 to TRBJ1-1; maybe TRBD1 (5 bases). Germline assignment: CDR1 WNHNN and CDR2 SYGVQD (reference sequence). V lost 2 bases and J lost 1, with 8 bases in between. The CDR3 extends over 14 amino acids.

This sequence joins TRBV6-5 and TRBJ1-6; perhaps TRBD1 as D (5 bases). CDR1 is MNHEY, CDR2 SVGAGI, per germline. Trimming took off 6 bases at V and 10 bases at J, with 19 bases between the two ends. This CDR3 is built from 15 residues. The DNA for the CDR3 is TGTGCCAGCAGACCACCCCCAGGGTTCCGATCACCCCTCCACTTT. The encoded protein is CASRPPPGFRSPLHF.

This chain joins TRBV30 and TRBJ2-5; TRBD2 agrees at 7 bases. Germline values: CDR1 GTSNPN, CDR2 SVGIG (reference sequence). The CDR3 is made up of 14 amino acids. V lost 2 bases to trimming and J lost 5 bases; unmatched junction nucleotides: 8. CDR3 nucleotides: TGTGCCTGGAGTCAAGGACTAGGAACGGAGACCCAGTACTTC. Protein sequence: CAWSQGLGTETQYF. The full variable domain, in which reference TRBV30 and TRBJ2-5 provide the parts outside the CDR3, is SQTIHQWPATLVQPVGSPLSLECTVEGTSNPNLYWYRQAAGRGLQLLFYSVGIGQISSEVPQNLSASRPQDRQFILSSKKLLLSDSGFYLCAWSQGLGTETQYFGPGTRLLVL.

This clone has only a few counts. The chain recombines TRBV9 with TRBJ2-2, with D tentatively TRBD1 (6 bases). Germline lookup yields CDR1 SGDLS and CDR2 YYNGEE. Between the trimmed V and J ends, which lost 5 bases and 4 bases, there was a span of 18 bases. The CDR3 has 16 amino acids. This CDR3 is CASRPSGQYLTGELFF. CDR3 sequence (DNA): TGTGCCAGCAGGCCCTCGGGACAATATCTCACCGGGGAGCTGTTTTTT.

The genes are TRBV30 and TRBJ1-1; D gene ambiguous. Germline-derived CDR1 and CDR2 are GTSNPN and SVGIG (reference sequence). The CDR3 runs to 12 residues. V was clipped by 3 bases and J by 2 bases, with 7 bases between them. CDR3 nucleotides: TGTGCCTGGAGGCAGGCTAACACTGAAGCTTTCTTT. Its translation: CAWRQANTEAFF. The entire variable domain, with the rest obtained from reference TRBV30 and TRBJ1-1, is as follows: SQTIHQWPATLVQPVGSPLSLECTVEGTSNPNLYWYRQAAGRGLQLLFYSVGIGQISSEVPQNLSASRPQDRQFILSSKKLLLSDSGFYLCAWRQANTEAFFGQGTRLTVV.